A single sample gave rise to the 30 T cell receptor beta chains below, sequenced in a study of blood T cell repertoires in COVID-19. TCRdb's table, derived via immunoSEQ multiplex PCR, lists solely in-frame clones and lacks some. The sample includes approximately 280,000 clones, 85% to 90% seen only once; the top ten take more than 1.5%. The sample taken for sequencing was PBMCs or T cells enriched from blood (not recorded which). The receptor source for this set is a woman aged 55-69 years who had recovered from COVID-19.

This clone was seen a single time. The chain has TRBV5-4 and TRBJ1-6; 7 bases are shared with TRBD1. This CDR3 contains 15 residues. The junction had 8 bases not matched to a gene; V was cut back by 1 base and J by 10 bases. Germline loops: CDR1 SGHNT, CDR2 YYREEE (reference sequence). In DNA, the CDR3 is TGTGCCAGCAGCTTGATGCCGGGACAGAGATCACCCCTCCACTTT. This codes for CASSLMPGQRSPLHF.

The rearrangement uses TRBV11-2 and TRBJ2-7; TRBD1 agrees at 7 bases. The J segment lost 1 base and the V segment lost 6 bases, leaving 9 bases of the junction unmatched. CDR3 length: 15 amino acids. Germline V gives CDR1 SGHAT, CDR2 FQNNGV. CDR3 bases: TGTGCCAGCAGACGGCTCCGGGACAGATCCTACGAGCAGTACTTC. The encoded protein is CASRRLRDRSYEQYF.

The chain joins TRBV9 to TRBJ2-1, with 12 bases that match TRBD2. The V and J ends lost 3 bases and 9 bases, in that order; junction bases with no gene match: 10. Germline loops: CDR1 SGDLS, CDR2 YYNGEE. The length of the CDR3 is 16 residues. The CDR3 loop is CASSAYRLAGVGEQFF. In DNA, the CDR3 is TGTGCCAGCAGCGCATACCGACTAGCGGGAGTGGGTGAGCAGTTCTTC.

The CDR3 sequence is CASSWAAGIYNEQFF. Here the CDR3 DNA reads TGTGCCAGCAGCTGGGCAGCGGGAATCTACAATGAGCAGTTCTTC. The chain carries TRBV11-3 and TRBJ2-1; TRBD2 matches at 7 bases. The V gene's germline CDR1 is SGHNT and CDR2 YENEEA. With 4 bases clipped from V and 3 bases from J, the junction kept 6 bases outside the gene matches. This CDR3 spans 15 amino acids.

This chain uses TRBV11-1 with TRBJ2-5; 11 nucleotides agree with TRBD1. Germline assignment: CDR1 SGHAT and CDR2 FQDESV (reference sequence). The CDR3 has 15 residues. Trimming took 5 bases from V and 6 from J; bases not matched to a gene: 8. DNA of the CDR3: TGTGCCAGCAGCCCGGGGACAGGGGGAAGCAAGACCCAGTACTTC. Translated, it gives CASSPGTGGSKTQYF.

The V and J genes are TRBV27 and TRBJ1-6; D is undetermined. Per germline, CDR1 MNHEY and CDR2 SMNVEV (reference sequence). Trimming removed 5 bases at V and 7 bases at J, with 21 bases between. This CDR3 is 17 amino acids long. The CDR3 bases are TGTGCCAGCAGTAAGGATCTGTATGGGAGTCTAAATTCACCCCTCCACTTT. Protein: CASSKDLYGSLNSPLHF.

The chain carries TRBV5-1 and TRBJ1-4, with 8 bases fitting TRBD1. Germline assignment: CDR1 SGHRS and CDR2 YFSETQ. V dropped 6 bases and J dropped 5; count of bases not matched to a gene: 6. This CDR3 comprises 14 residues. The DNA of the CDR3 is TGCGCCAGCAAGCGAGGGACAGGCAATGAAAAACTGTTTTTT. Encoded protein: CASKRGTGNEKLFF.

The CDR3 sequence: CASSQYLATHNEQFF. CDR3 bases: TGTGCCAGCAGCCAATACCTAGCGACCCACAATGAGCAGTTCTTC. This chain links TRBV14 with TRBJ2-1; possibly TRBD2 for D (6 bases). CDR3 length equals 15 residues. V shed 2 bases and J shed 5 bases, with 13 bases lying between them. Germline assignment: CDR1 SGHDN and CDR2 FVKESK.

The V call is TRBV10-1, the J call TRBJ2-7; TRBD2 might be the D (5 bases). This CDR3 has 14 residues. Trimming left V 2 bases short and J 3 bases short, with 11 bases between. Germline CDR1 and CDR2: WNHNN and SYGVQD (reference sequence). DNA for the CDR3: TGCGCCAGCAGTGAGAGAGGGATTGACTACGAGCAGTACTTC. Translation gives CASSERGIDYEQYF.

The rearrangement links TRBV3-1 (or the pseudogene TRBV3-2) to TRBJ2-5, with TRBD2 matching over 11 bases. The length of the CDR3 is 18 residues. CDR1 and CDR2 from the germline V gene are LGHDT and YNNKEL (reference sequence). Trimming removed 0 bases from V and 0 bases from J; junction bases left unmatched: 6. CDR3: CASSQDRTSGLYQETQYF. The CDR3 DNA sequence: TGTGCCAGCAGCCAAGATCGGACTAGCGGGCTGTACCAAGAGACCCAGTACTTC.

This chain uses TRBV28 with TRBJ2-2, with no clear D. The CDR3 contains 15 residues. Germline-derived CDR1 and CDR2 are MDHEN and SYDVKM. V was trimmed by 5 bases and J by 6 bases, leaving 16 bases between them. The CDR3 DNA follows: TGTGCCAGCAGTCCAGGTTCAGCCCCCGCCGGGGAGCTGTTTTTT. This sequence encodes CASSPGSAPAGELFF.

This rearrangement joins TRBV6-9 to TRBJ1-5; tentatively, D is TRBD1 (5 bases). Per the germline V gene, CDR1 is MNHGY and CDR2 is SVAAGI. V lost 3 bases and J lost 1, with 7 bases in between. This CDR3 spans 14 amino acids. CDR3 nucleotides: TGTGCCAGCAGTTACAGGGTCAGCAATCAGCCCCAGCATTTT. It codes for CASSYRVSNQPQHF.

The chain recombines TRBV11-3 with TRBJ2-4; D might be TRBD2 (5 bases). V gave up 0 bases and J gave up 7 bases, with 13 bases separating them. The germline V gene encodes CDR1 SGHNT and CDR2 YENEEA. CDR3 size: 15 residues. CDR3 in amino acids: CASSLDRFPGNIQYF. Here the CDR3 DNA reads TGTGCCAGCAGCTTAGATCGTTTCCCGGGGAACATTCAGTACTTC.

The chain has TRBV3-1 (or the pseudogene TRBV3-2) and TRBJ2-1, with 7 bases aligning to TRBD2. The CDR3 is 16 residues long. The J segment lost 2 bases and the V segment lost 3 bases, leaving 7 bases of the junction unmatched. Looked up from germline, CDR1 is LGHDT and CDR2 is YNNKEL (reference sequence). CDR3 sequence: CASSQGAGIPYNEQFF. The CDR3 DNA is TGTGCCAGCAGCCAGGGAGCGGGGATCCCCTACAATGAGCAGTTCTTC.

The V gene is TRBV7-3, the J gene TRBJ2-1; TRBD1 matches at 10 bases. Per the germline V gene, CDR1 is SGHTA and CDR2 is FQGTGA. The CDR3 runs 15 residues. V lost 5 bases, J lost 2 bases, and 3 bases stayed unmatched. The CDR3 nucleotides read TGTGCCAGCAGCCCGACAGGGGGCCCCTACAATGAGCAGTTCTTC. This codes for CASSPTGGPYNEQFF.

The chain carries TRBV5-5 and TRBJ1-1, with a weak D call TRBD1 (5 bases). Trimming took 3 bases from V and 6 from J, leaving 15 bases between them. CDR1 SGHKS and CDR2 YYEKEE come from the germline V gene (reference sequence). There are 14 residues in the CDR3. CDR3 nucleotide sequence: TGTGCCAGCAGCTACCCCGGGACTGCATCTGAAGCTTTCTTT. It is translated as CASSYPGTASEAFF.

The chain has TRBV28 and TRBJ2-7; D might be TRBD1 (6 bases). The CDR3 has 15 amino acids. V was pared by 7 bases and J by 3 bases, with 19 bases between. Germline V CDR1 and CDR2: MDHEN, SYDVKM. CDR3 coding DNA: TGTGCCAGCACCATGGGGGCTGCCGGTTACTACGAGCAGTACTTC. This codes for CASTMGAAGYYEQYF. Based on the CDR3 plus reference TRBV28 and TRBJ2-7, the full variable domain is DVKVTQSSRYLVKRTGEKVFLECVQDMDHENMFWYRQDPGLGLRLIYFSYDVKMKEKGDIPEGYSVSREKKERFSLILESASTNQTSMYLCASTMGAAGYYEQYFGPGTRLTVT.

The rearrangement joins TRBV11-2 to TRBJ2-1, with 8 bases identical to TRBD1. The CDR3 spans 13 residues. V lost 0 bases, J lost 10 bases, and 2 bases stayed unmatched. Germline V CDR1 and CDR2: SGHAT, FQNNGV. The CDR3 loop is CASSLDGDREQFF. The CDR3 coding sequence is TGTGCCAGCAGCTTAGATGGGGACAGGGAGCAGTTCTTC.

This clone showed up just once. V and J are TRBV29-1 and TRBJ2-2; D perhaps matches TRBD2 (5 bases). From germline, CDR1 is SQVTM and CDR2 ANQGSEA. The CDR3 is 14 amino acids. V lost 7 bases, J lost 1 base, and 13 bases lay in between. This CDR3 is CSASRRENTGELFF. CDR3 sequence (DNA): TGCAGCGCCAGCCGACGGGAGAACACCGGGGAGCTGTTTTTT.

This clone was counted a single time. This chain uses TRBV11-2 with TRBJ1-2; unclear D gene. Germline V lookup: CDR1 SGHAT, CDR2 FQNNGV. The V end lost 0 bases, the J end lost 5 bases, and 7 bases lay between the germline ends. The CDR3 sequence is 13 residues long. The CDR3 spells CASSLDPFYGYTF. CDR3 DNA sequence: TGTGCCAGCAGCTTAGACCCCTTTTATGGCTACACCTTC.

As to this clone: The sample contains more than one DNA sequence encoding this CDR3. The V call is TRBV5-4, the J call TRBJ2-7; TRBD1 matches at 11 bases. V was clipped by 3 bases and J by 4 bases; unmatched bases: 3. The CDR3 covers 14 residues. Per germline, CDR1 SGHNT and CDR2 YYREEE (reference sequence). CDR3 sequence (DNA): TGTGCCAGCAGCTCCGGGACAGGGGGGTACGAGCAGTACTTC. This codes for CASSSGTGGYEQYF.

The V gene is TRBV28, the J gene TRBJ1-5, with no clear D. Germline CDR1 MDHEN, CDR2 SYDVKM. CDR3 size: 14 residues. The ends were cut back, 6 bases at V and 3 bases at J, with 12 bases in the middle. In DNA form, the CDR3 reads TGTGCCAGCAGCGACCTAGAGAACAATCAGCCCCAGCATTTT. It yields the protein CASSDLENNQPQHF.

CDR3 sequence (DNA): TGTGCCAGCAGTTCCCCCGGAGAAGCCCAAGAGACCCAGTACTTC. Protein product: CASSSPGEAQETQYF. The chain joins TRBV6-5 to TRBJ2-5; D not certain. Trimming removed 4 bases at V and 1 base at J, with 13 bases between. CDR1 MNHEY and CDR2 SVGAGI come from the germline V gene. The CDR3 consists of 15 residues.

The chain joins TRBV12-3 or TRBV12-4 to TRBJ1-6; 7 bases are a match to TRBD1. The CDR3 has 13 residues. Trimming took 4 bases from V and 9 from J; bases not matched to a gene: 3. The CDR3 reads CASSSNRGSPLHF. The CDR3 DNA follows: TGTGCCAGCAGTTCTAACAGGGGTTCACCCCTCCACTTT.

The chain has TRBV24-1 and TRBJ1-5; 10 bases align to TRBD1. Germline loops: CDR1 KGHDR, CDR2 SFDVKD. This CDR3 contains 15 residues. V dropped 7 bases and J dropped 7; count of bases not matched to a gene: 9. The CDR3: CATRETGGEGQPQHF. DNA of the CDR3: TGTGCCACCAGAGAGACAGGGGGCGAGGGACAGCCCCAGCATTTT.

This chain links TRBV10-2 with TRBJ1-2; D not certain. Deletions cut 2 bases from V and 4 bases from J, with 17 bases between. Germline V gives CDR1 WSHSY, CDR2 SAAADI. CDR3 length: 16 amino acids. The CDR3 reads CASSEAQAGVFYGYTF. In DNA form, the CDR3 reads TGCGCCAGCAGTGAGGCGCAGGCGGGAGTCTTCTATGGCTACACCTTC.

This chain connects TRBV9 to TRBJ2-3, with D tentatively TRBD1 (6 bases). This CDR3 has 13 amino acids. Looked up from germline, CDR1 is SGDLS and CDR2 is YYNGEE. The germline V and J ends were trimmed by 6 bases and 2 bases, with 10 bases remaining between them. CDR3 bases: TGTGCCAGCACGGGACAAAACACAGATACGCAGTATTTT. This encodes CASTGQNTDTQYF.

V is TRBV7-8 and J is TRBJ2-5; 11 nucleotides match TRBD1. V dropped 2 bases and J dropped 5; count of bases not matched to a gene: 7. Germline CDR1 and CDR2: SGHVS and FQNEAQ. This CDR3 is 16 amino acids long. The CDR3 region is CASSLSWTGGMETQYF. The DNA of the CDR3 is TGTGCCAGCAGCTTATCCTGGACAGGGGGCATGGAGACCCAGTACTTC.

V is TRBV10-1 and J is TRBJ2-1; TRBD2 agrees at 10 bases. Germline V CDR1 and CDR2: WNHNN, SYGVQD (reference sequence). The CDR3 sequence is 15 residues long. Germline trimming cut 3 bases from V and 8 bases from J; bases unmatched to any gene: 7. CDR3 protein: CASSDPASGSDEQFF. Written as DNA, the CDR3 is TGCGCCAGCAGTGATCCCGCTAGCGGGAGCGATGAGCAGTTCTTC.

The gene calls are TRBV2 and TRBJ2-5; TRBD1 matches 8 bases. J lost 4 bases, V lost 6 bases, and 7 bases had no gene match. The germline gives CDR1 SNHLY, CDR2 FYNNEI. CDR3 length: 14 amino acids. The CDR3 loop reads CASRDQGARETQYF. The CDR3 DNA is TGTGCCAGCAGAGACCAGGGGGCTCGAGAGACCCAGTACTTC.